The TCR beta chain described here comes from a study of blood T cell repertoires in COVID-19. Study as a whole: The United States, Italy and Spain were the sources of the acute and convalescent COVID-19 samples. T cells, B-cell-depleted T cells, or PBMCs supplied cDNA or gDNA.

Between the trimmed V and J ends, which lost 3 bases and 6 bases, there was a span of 14 bases. CDR1 is SQVTM, CDR2 ANQGSEA, per germline. This CDR3 spans 13 amino acids. In the original processing: Counts of nucleated cells, estimated from reference gene primer amplification, were obtained. Sequenced by immunoSEQ multiplex PCR; TCRdb stores in-frame clones only, minus some. V and J calls and clone size are given by that table; D and trimming were obtained from the DNA. The repertoire holds roughly 120,000 clones, with approximately 83% as singletons. J is TRBJ1-1 and V is TRBV29-1; D gene uncertain. Material: peripheral blood. This receptor was taken from an elderly man with acute or convalescent COVID-19. The CDR3 region has the DNA TGCAGCGTTGACCCCGGGAGTACCGCTGAAGCTTTCTTT. It translates to CSVDPGSTAEAFF.